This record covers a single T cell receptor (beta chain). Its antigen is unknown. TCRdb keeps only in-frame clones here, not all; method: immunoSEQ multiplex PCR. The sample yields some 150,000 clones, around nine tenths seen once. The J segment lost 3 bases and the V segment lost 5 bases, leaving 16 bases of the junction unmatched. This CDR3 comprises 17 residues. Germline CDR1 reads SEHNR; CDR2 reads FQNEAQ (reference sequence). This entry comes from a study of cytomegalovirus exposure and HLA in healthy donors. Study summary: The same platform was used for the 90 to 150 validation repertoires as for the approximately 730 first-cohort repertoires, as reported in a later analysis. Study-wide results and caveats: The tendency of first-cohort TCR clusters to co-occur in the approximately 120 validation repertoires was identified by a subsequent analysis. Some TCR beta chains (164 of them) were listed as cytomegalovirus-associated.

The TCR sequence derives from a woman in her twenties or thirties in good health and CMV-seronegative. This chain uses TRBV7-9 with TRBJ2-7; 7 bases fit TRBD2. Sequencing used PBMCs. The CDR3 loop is CASSPPHGGIESYEQYF. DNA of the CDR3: TGTGCCAGCAGCCCCCCTCACGGGGGGATCGAGAGCTACGAGCAGTACTTC.